The clone carrying this T cell receptor beta chain was counted a few times. Between the trimmed V and J ends, which lost 5 bases and 0 bases, there was a span of 8 bases. CDR1 is SGHAT, CDR2 FQNNGV, per germline. The CDR3 is made up of 15 amino acids. These data are taken from a study of T cells in Graves' hyperthyroidism and ophthalmopathy. TCR beta CDR3 regions were amplified from RNA. HTBI primers were used for first-round RT-PCR of the TCR CDR3. TCRdb re-analysed the multiplex PCR reads in MiXCR, keeping a single row per CDR3 protein. The sample contains 650,000 to 850,000 distinct CDR3 sequences, over 15% of which appear only once. Each diagnosis was grounded in clinical symptoms, serum thyroxine and TRAb, thyroid ultrasound, and orbital computed tomography.

Specimen: blood. The chain joins TRBV11-2 to TRBJ1-6, with D hard to call. This TCR was recovered from a woman in her forties or fifties with Graves' hyperthyroidism that later progressed to Graves' ophthalmopathy. In DNA form, the CDR3 reads TGTGCCAGCAGCGGGCGGAGCTCCTATAATTCACCCCTCCACTTT. It codes for CASSGRSSYNSPLHF.